This T cell receptor beta chain was identified during a study of T cells in localized non-small cell lung cancer. Overall study results and limits: A denser population of T cells in blood accompanied longer overall survival. Uninvolved adjacent lung showed the highest T cell clonality, exceeding tumor. In adjacent lung, a median about 52 of the top 100 tumor clones were found.

Assay used: immunoSEQ multiplex PCR; TCRdb lists only in-frame clones, some missing. The table includes about 36,000 clones, 70% to 90% detected once. With V trimmed by 7 bases and J by 6 bases, 12 bases remained unmatched. The CDR3 runs 16 residues. The germline gives CDR1 SGHRS, CDR2 YFSETQ. Turning to this clone: Its target is unknown.

The TCR sequence derives from a woman aged 40-70 years with stage I lung adenocarcinoma. The genes are TRBV5-1 and TRBJ2-1, with 11 bases lining up with TRBD2. Sequences were derived from peripheral blood, sampled before any cancer treatment. The CDR3 loop is CASDPSSGGAPNEQFF. The CDR3 DNA is TGCGCCAGCGACCCAAGTAGCGGGGGGGCCCCCAATGAGCAGTTCTTC.